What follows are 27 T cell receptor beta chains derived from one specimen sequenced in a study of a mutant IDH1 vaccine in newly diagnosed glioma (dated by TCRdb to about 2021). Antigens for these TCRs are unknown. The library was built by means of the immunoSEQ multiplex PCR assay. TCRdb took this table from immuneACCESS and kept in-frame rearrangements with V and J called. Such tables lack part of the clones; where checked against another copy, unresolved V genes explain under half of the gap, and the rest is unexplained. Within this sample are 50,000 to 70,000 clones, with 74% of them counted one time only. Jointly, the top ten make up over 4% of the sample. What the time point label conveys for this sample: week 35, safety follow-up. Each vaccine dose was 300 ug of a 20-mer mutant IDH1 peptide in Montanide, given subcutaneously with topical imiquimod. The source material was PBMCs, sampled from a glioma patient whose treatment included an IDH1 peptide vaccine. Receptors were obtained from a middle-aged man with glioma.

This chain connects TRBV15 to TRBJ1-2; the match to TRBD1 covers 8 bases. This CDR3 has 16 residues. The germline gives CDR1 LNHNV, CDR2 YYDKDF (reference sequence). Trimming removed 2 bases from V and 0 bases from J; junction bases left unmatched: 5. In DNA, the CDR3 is TGTGCCACCAGCAGACCAGGACAGGGCTCTAACTATGGCTACACCTTC. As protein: CATSRPGQGSNYGYTF. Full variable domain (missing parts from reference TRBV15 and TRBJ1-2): DAMVIQNPRYQVTQFGKPVTLSCSQTLNHNVMYWYQQKSSQAPKLLFHYYDKDFNNEADTPDNFQSRRPNTSFCFLDIRSPGLGDTAMYLCATSRPGQGSNYGYTFGSGTRLTVV.

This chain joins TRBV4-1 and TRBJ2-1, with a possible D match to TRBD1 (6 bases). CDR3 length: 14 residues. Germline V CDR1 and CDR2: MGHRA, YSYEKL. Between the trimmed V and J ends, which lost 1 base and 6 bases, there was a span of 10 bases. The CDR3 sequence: CASSQGNRVNEQFF. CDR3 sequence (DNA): TGCGCCAGCAGCCAAGGTAACAGGGTCAATGAGCAGTTCTTC.

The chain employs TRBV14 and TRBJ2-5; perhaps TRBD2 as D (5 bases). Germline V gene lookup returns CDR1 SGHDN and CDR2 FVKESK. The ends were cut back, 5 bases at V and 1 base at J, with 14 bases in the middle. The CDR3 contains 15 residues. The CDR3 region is CASSVRAAPQETQYF. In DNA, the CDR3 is TGTGCCAGCAGCGTGAGGGCGGCCCCCCAAGAGACCCAGTACTTC. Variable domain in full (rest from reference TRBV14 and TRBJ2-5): EAGVTQFPSHSVIEKGQTVTLRCDPISGHDNLYWYRRVMGKEIKFLLHFVKESKQDESGMPNNRFLAERTGGTYSTLKVQPAELEDSGVYFCASSVRAAPQETQYFGPGTRLLVL.

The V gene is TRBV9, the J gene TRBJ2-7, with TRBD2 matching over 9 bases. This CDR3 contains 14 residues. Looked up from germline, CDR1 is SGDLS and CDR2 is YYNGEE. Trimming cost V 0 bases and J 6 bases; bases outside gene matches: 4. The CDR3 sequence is CASSVVGTSFEQYF. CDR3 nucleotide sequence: TGTGCCAGCAGCGTAGTGGGGACTAGCTTCGAGCAGTACTTC.

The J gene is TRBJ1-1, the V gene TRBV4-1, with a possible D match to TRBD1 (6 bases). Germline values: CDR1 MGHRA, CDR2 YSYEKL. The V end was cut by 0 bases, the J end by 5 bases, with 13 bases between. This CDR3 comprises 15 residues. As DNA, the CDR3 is TGCGCCAGCAGCCAAGAGCACAGGGCAGGGACTGAAGCTTTCTTT. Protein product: CASSQEHRAGTEAFF.

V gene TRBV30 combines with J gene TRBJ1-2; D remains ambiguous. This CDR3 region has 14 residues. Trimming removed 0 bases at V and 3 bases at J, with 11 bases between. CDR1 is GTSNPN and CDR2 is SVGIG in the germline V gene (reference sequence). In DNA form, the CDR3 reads TGTGCCTGGAGTGTAAATCTGGCGTACTATGGCTACACCTTC. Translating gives CAWSVNLAYYGYTF. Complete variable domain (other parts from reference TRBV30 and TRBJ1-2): SQTIHQWPATLVQPVGSPLSLECTVEGTSNPNLYWYRQAAGRGLQLLFYSVGIGQISSEVPQNLSASRPQDRQFILSSKKLLLSDSGFYLCAWSVNLAYYGYTFGSGTRLTVV.

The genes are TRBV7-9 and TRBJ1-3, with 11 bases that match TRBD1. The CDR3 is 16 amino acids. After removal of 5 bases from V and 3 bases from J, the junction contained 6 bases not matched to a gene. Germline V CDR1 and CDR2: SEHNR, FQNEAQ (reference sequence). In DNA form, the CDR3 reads TGTGCCAGCAGCATCGGGACAGGGGGAATTGGAAACACCATATATTTT. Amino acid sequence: CASSIGTGGIGNTIYF.

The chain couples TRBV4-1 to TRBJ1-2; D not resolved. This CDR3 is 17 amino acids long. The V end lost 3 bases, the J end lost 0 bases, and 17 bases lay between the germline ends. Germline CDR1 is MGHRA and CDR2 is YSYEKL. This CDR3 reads CASSHAPGRAANYGYTF. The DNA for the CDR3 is TGCGCCAGCAGCCATGCCCCCGGGAGGGCAGCTAACTATGGCTACACCTTC.

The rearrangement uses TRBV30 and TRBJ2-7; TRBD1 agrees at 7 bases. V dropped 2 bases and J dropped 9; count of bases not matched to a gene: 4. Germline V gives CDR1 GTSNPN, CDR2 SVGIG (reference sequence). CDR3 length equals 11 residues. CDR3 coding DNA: TGTGCCTGGAGTTACAGGGGAGCGCAGTACTTC. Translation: CAWSYRGAQYF.

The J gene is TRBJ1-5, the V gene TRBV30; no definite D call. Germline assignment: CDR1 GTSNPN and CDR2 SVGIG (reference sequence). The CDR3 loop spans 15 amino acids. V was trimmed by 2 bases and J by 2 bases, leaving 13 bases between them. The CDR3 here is CAWSPMGFGNQPQHF. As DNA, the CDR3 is TGTGCCTGGAGTCCGATGGGGTTTGGCAATCAGCCCCAGCATTTT. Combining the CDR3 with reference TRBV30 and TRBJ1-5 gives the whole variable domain SQTIHQWPATLVQPVGSPLSLECTVEGTSNPNLYWYRQAAGRGLQLLFYSVGIGQISSEVPQNLSASRPQDRQFILSSKKLLLSDSGFYLCAWSPMGFGNQPQHFGDGTRLSIL.

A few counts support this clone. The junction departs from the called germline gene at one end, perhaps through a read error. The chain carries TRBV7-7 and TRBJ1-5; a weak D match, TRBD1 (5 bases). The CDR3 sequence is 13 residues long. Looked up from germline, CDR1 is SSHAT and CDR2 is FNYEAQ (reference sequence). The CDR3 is CASSPGWNQPQHF. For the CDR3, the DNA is TGTGCTAGCAGCCCAGGGTGGAATCAGCCCCAGCATTTT.

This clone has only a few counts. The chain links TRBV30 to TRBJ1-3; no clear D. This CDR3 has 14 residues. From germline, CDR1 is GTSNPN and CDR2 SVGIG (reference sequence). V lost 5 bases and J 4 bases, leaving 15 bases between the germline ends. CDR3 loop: CAWRGDLGGNTIYF. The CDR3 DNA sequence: TGTGCCTGGCGTGGGGATTTGGGAGGAAACACCATATATTTT. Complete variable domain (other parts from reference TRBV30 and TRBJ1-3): SQTIHQWPATLVQPVGSPLSLECTVEGTSNPNLYWYRQAAGRGLQLLFYSVGIGQISSEVPQNLSASRPQDRQFILSSKKLLLSDSGFYLCAWRGDLGGNTIYFGEGSWLTVV.

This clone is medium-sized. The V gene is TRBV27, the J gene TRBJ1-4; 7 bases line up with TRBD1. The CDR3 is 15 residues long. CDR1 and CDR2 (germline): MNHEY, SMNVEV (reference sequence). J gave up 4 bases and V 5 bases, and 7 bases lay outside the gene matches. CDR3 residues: CASSPGGLGNEKLFF. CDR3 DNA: TGTGCCAGCAGTCCAGGGGGTCTAGGTAATGAAAAACTGTTTTTT.

In DNA form, the CDR3 reads TGTGCCAGCAAGAGGCTAGCGGGTGACACCGGGGAGCTGTTTTTT. The encoded protein is CASKRLAGDTGELFF. The V and J genes are TRBV27 and TRBJ2-2; 8 positions agree with TRBD2. This CDR3 spans 15 amino acids. The junction had 7 bases not matched to a gene; V was cut back by 7 bases and J by 3 bases. Germline V lookup: CDR1 MNHEY, CDR2 SMNVEV (reference sequence).

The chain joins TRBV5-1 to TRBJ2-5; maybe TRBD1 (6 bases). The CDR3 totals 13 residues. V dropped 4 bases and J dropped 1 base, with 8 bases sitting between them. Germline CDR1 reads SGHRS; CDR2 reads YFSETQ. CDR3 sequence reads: CASSMTGQETQYF. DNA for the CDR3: TGCGCCAGCAGCATGACAGGCCAAGAGACCCAGTACTTC.

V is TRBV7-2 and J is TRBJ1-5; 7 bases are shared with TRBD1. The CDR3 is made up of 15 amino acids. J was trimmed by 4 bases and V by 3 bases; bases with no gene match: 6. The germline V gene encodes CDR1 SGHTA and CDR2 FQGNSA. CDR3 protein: CASSLDRSENQPQHF. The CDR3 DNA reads TGTGCCAGCAGCTTGGACAGGTCCGAAAATCAGCCCCAGCATTTT.

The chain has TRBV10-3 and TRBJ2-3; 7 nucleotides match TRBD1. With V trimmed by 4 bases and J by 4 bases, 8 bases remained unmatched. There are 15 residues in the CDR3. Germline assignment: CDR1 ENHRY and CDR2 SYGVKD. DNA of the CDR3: TGTGCCATCAGTGGAGGCCAGGGGGTAGCAGATACGCAGTATTTT. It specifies CAISGGQGVADTQYF.

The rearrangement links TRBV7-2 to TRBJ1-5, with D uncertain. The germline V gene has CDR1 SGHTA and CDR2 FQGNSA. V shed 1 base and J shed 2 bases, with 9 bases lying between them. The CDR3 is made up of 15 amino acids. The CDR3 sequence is CASSLEGWGNQPQHF. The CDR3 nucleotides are TGTGCCAGCAGCTTAGAAGGATGGGGCAATCAGCCCCAGCATTTT.

This CDR3 is CASTVGARSETQYF. The CDR3 DNA is TGCGCCAGCACCGTGGGGGCGCGTTCGGAGACCCAGTACTTC. The chain employs TRBV5-1 and TRBJ2-5; TRBD1 is a possible D gene (6 bases). Germline CDR1 is SGHRS and CDR2 is YFSETQ. This CDR3 region has 14 residues. Trimming shortened V by 6 bases and J by 5 bases, and 17 bases separated the two germline ends.

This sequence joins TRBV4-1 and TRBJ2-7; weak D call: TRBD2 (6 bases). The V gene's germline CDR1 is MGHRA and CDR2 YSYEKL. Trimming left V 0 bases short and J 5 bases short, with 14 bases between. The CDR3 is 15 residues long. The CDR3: CASSQDRGMRDEQYF. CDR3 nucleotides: TGCGCCAGCAGCCAAGATCGGGGGATGAGGGACGAGCAGTACTTC.

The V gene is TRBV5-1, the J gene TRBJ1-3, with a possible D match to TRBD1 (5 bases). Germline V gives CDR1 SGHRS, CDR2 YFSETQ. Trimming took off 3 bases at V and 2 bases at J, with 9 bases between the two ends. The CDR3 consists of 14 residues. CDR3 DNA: TGCGCCAGCAGCTCCGGGACCGCTGGAAACACCATATATTTT. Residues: CASSSGTAGNTIYF.

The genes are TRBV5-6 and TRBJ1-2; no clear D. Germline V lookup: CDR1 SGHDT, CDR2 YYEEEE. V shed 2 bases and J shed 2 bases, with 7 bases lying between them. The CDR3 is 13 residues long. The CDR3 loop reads CASSFPGNYGYTF. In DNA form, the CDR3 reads TGTGCCAGCAGCTTTCCGGGGAACTATGGCTACACCTTC.

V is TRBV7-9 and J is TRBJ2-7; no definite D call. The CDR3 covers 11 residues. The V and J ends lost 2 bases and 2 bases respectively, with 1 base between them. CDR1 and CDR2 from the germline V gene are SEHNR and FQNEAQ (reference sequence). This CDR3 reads CASSLTYEQYF. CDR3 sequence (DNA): TGTGCCAGCAGCTTAACCTACGAGCAGTACTTC.

DNA for the CDR3: TGTGCCAGCAGCTTACGAGCAGGGGCGGCTAGCACTGAAGCTTTCTTT. This sequence encodes CASSLRAGAASTEAFF. The V and J genes are TRBV7-2 and TRBJ1-1; the D gene is possibly TRBD1 (6 bases). Trimming removed 2 bases at V and 4 bases at J, with 17 bases between. This CDR3 has 16 residues. Germline V CDR1 and CDR2: SGHTA, FQGNSA.

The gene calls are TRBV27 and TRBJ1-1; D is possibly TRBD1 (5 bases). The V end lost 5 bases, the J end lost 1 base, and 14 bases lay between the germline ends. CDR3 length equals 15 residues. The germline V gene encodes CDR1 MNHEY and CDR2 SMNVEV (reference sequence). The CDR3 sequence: CASSPGPNPNTEAFF. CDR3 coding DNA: TGTGCCAGCAGTCCGGGACCGAACCCGAACACTGAAGCTTTCTTT.

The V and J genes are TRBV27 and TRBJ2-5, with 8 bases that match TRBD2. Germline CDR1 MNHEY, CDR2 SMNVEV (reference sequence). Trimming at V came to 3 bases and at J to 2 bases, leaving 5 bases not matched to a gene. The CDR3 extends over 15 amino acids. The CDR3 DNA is TGTGCCAGCAGTTTCGGGGGGGCTAGACAAGAGACCCAGTACTTC. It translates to CASSFGGARQETQYF.

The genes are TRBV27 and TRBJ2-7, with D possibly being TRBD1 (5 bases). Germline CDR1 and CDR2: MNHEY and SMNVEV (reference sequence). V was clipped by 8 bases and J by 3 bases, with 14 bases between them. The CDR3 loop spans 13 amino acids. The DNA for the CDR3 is TGTGCCAGCGGCCTTAGGGGTGGCTACGAGCAGTACTTC. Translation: CASGLRGGYEQYF.